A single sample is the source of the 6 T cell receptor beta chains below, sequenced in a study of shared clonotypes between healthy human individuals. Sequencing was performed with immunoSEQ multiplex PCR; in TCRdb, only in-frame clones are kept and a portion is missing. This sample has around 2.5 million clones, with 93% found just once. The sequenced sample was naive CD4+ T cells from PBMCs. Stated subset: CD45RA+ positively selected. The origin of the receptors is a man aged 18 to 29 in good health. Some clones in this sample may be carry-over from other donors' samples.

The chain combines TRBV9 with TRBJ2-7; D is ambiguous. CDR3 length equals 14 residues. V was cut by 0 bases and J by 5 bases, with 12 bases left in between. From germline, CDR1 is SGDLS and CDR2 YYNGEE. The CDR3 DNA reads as TGTGCCAGCAGCGTAGCTCAGGATGCCCACGAGCAGTACTTC. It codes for CASSVAQDAHEQYF.

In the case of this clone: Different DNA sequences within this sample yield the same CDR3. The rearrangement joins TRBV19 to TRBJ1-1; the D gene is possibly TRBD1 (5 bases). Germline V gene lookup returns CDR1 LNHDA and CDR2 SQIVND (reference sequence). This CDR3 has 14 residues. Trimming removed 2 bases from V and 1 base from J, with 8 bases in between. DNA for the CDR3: TGTGCCAGTAGTATAAGGGGCCAGAACACTGAAGCTTTCTTT. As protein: CASSIRGQNTEAFF.

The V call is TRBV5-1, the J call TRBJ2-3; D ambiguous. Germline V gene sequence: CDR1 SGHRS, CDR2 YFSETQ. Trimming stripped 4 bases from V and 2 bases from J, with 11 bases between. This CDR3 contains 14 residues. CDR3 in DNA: TGCGCCAGCAGCGTTGGACGGTCCACAGATACGCAGTATTTT. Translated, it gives CASSVGRSTDTQYF.

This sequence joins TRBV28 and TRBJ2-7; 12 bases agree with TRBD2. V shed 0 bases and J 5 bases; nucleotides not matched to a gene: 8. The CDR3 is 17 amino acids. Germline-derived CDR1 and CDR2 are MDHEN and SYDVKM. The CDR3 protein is CASSLWRASGRVDEQYF. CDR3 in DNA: TGTGCCAGCAGTTTATGGAGAGCTAGCGGGAGGGTAGACGAGCAGTACTTC.

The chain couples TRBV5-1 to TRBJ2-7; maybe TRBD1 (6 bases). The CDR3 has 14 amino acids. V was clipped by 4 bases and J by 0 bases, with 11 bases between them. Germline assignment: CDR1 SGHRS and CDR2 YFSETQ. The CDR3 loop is CASSMDRSSYEQYF. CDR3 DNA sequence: TGCGCCAGCAGCATGGACAGATCCTCCTACGAGCAGTACTTC.

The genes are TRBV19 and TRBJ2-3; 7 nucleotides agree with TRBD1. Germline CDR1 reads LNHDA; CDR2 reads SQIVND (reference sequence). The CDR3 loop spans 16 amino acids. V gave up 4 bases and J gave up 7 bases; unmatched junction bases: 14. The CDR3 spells CASSTARDSAHNTQYF. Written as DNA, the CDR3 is TGTGCCAGTAGTACGGCCCGGGACAGCGCTCACAATACGCAGTATTTT.